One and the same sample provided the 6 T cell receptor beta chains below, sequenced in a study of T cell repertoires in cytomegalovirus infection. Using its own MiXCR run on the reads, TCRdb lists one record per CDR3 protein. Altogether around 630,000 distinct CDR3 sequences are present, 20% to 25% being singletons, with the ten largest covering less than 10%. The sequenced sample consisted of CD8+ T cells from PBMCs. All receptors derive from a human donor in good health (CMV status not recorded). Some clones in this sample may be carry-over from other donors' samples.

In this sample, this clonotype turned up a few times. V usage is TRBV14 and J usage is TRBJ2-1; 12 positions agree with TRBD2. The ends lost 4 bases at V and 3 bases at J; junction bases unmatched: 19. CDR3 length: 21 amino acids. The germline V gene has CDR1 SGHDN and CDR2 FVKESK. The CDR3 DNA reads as TGTGCCAGCAGCCTCCTCTTAGGGGCCCCTAGCGGGGGGGCCGTCTACAATGAGCAGTTCTTC. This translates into CASSLLLGAPSGGAVYNEQFF.

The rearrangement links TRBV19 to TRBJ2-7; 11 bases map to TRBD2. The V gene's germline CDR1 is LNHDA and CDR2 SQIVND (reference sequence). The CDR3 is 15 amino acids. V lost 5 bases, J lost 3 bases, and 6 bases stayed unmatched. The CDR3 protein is CASSPGLADHYEQYV. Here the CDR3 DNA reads TGTGCCAGTAGTCCGGGACTAGCGGACCACTACGAGCAGTACGTC.

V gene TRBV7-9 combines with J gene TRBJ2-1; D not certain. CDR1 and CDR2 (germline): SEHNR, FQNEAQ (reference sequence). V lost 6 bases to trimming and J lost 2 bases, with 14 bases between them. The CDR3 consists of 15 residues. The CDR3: CASRYKGSAYNEQFF. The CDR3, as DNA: TGTGCCAGCAGATACAAGGGTTCTGCCTACAATGAGCAGTTCTTC. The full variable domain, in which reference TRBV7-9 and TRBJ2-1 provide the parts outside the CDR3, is DTGVSQNPRHKITKRGQNVTFRCDPISEHNRLYWYRQTLGQGPEFLTYFQNEAQLEKSRLLSDRFSAERPKGSFSTLEIQRTEQGDSAMYLCASRYKGSAYNEQFFGPGTRLTVL.

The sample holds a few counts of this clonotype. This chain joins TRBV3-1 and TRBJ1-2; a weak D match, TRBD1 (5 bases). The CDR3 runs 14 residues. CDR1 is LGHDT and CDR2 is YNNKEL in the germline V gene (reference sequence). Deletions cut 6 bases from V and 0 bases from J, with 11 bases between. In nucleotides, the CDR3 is TGTGCCAGCAGTAAGACAGTTTCTAACTATGGCTACACCTTC. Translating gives CASSKTVSNYGYTF. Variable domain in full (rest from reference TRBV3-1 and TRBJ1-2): DTAVSQTPKYLVTQMGNDKSIKCEQNLGHDTMYWYKQDSKKFLKIMFSYNNKELIINETVPNRFSPKSPDKAHLNLHINSLELGDSAVYFCASSKTVSNYGYTFGSGTRLTVV.

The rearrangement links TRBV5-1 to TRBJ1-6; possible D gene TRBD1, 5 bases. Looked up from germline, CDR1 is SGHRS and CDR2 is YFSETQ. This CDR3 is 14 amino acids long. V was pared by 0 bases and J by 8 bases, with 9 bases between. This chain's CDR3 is CASSLGGEYSPLHF. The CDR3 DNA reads TGCGCCAGCAGCTTGGGGGGGGAGTATTCACCCCTCCACTTT.

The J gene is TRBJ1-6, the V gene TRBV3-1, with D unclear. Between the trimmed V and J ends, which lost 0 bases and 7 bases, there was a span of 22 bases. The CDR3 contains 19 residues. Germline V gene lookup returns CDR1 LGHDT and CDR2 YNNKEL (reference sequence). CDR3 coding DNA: TGTGCCAGCAGCCAAGATCGGATAGGGCGGTCGGCGATCAATTCACCCCTCCACTTT. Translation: CASSQDRIGRSAINSPLHF.